The clone carrying this T cell receptor beta chain turned up a few times. Trimming left V 6 bases short and J 5 bases short, with 14 bases between. This CDR3 contains 15 residues. Germline assignment: CDR1 MDHEN and CDR2 SYDVKM. The data were taken from a study of blood T cell repertoires in COVID-19. Study-level information: Both acute and convalescent COVID-19 samples were obtained from the United States, Italy and Spain.

Enrolled through a virtual design, the participants were between roughly 18 and 95 years of age and came from some 25 US areas. Donors of Cohort 3 who recovered were those that had two negative PCRs, clearance, or symptom resolution. How the authors handled the data: Using reference gene primer amplification, nucleated cell counts were estimated. Method: immunoSEQ multiplex PCR; TCRdb's copy keeps in-frame clones and lacks some. D and trimming were read from the DNA, whereas the V and J calls and clone size are those reported in that table. The top ten clones hold roughly a sixth of a sample with approximately 180,000 clones, 70% to 85% of them seen once.

The J gene is TRBJ1-6, the V gene TRBV28; possibly TRBD1 for D (6 bases). The receptor was isolated from a woman in her 50s who had recovered from COVID-19. The sample comprised PBMCs or T cells enriched from blood (not recorded which). The CDR3 coding sequence is TGTGCCAGCAGACTCAGGGGAGGGGATAATTCACCCCTCCACTTT. Amino acid sequence: CASRLRGGDNSPLHF.